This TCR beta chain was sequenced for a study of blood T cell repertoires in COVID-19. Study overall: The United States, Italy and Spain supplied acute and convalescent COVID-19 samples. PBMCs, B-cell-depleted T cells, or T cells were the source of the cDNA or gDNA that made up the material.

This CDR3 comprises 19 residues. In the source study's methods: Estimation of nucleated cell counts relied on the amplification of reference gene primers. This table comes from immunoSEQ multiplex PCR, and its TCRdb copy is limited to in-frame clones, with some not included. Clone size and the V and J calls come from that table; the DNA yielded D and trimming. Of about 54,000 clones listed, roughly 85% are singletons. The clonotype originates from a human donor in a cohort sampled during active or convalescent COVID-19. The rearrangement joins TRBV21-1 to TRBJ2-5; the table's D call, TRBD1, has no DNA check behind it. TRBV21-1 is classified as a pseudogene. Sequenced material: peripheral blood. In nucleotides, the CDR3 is TGTGCCACCTCCGACCTCAGGGAGGGACAGGGGGTGTGCCAAGAGACCCAGTACTTC. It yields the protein CATSDLREGQGVCQETQYF.